These 22 T cell receptor beta chains share one sample of origin, sequenced in a study of T cell repertoires in cytomegalovirus infection. A single record per CDR3 protein comes from TCRdb applying MiXCR to the reads. The top ten hold 15% to 20% of the sample, which has 150,000 to 200,000 distinct CDR3 sequences, roughly a sixth seen once. The sequenced material came from CD8+ T cells from PBMCs. The source is a human donor in good health (CMV status not recorded). Some clones in this sample may be carry-over from other donors' samples.

This clonotype was counted between two and nine times. CDR3 in DNA: TGCAGTGCCGAGAACACCGGGACTAGTTTTTACGAGCAGTACTTC. Protein product: CSAENTGTSFYEQYF. The chain combines TRBV20-1 with TRBJ2-7; 8 bases align to TRBD2. The ends lost 6 bases at V and 4 bases at J; junction bases unmatched: 14. The CDR3 totals 15 residues. Germline loops: CDR1 DFQATT, CDR2 SNEGSKA (reference sequence).

This chain links TRBV9 with TRBJ1-2, with D hard to call. This CDR3 is built from 15 residues. Trimming took 5 bases from V and 2 from J, leaving 16 bases between them. CDR1 SGDLS and CDR2 YYNGEE come from the germline V gene. CDR3 in amino acids: CASRDPKGMNYGYTF. In DNA form, the CDR3 reads TGTGCCAGCAGGGACCCAAAAGGGATGAACTATGGCTACACCTTC.

The J gene is TRBJ2-5, the V gene TRBV6-2 or TRBV6-3; D is uncertain. Germline V CDR1 and CDR2: MNHEY, SVGEGT. Trimming took 0 bases from V and 1 from J, leaving 6 bases between them. The CDR3 is made up of 14 amino acids. The CDR3 DNA reads as TGTGCCAGCAGTTACTCGGCAGCCCAAGAGACCCAGTACTTC. Translation gives CASSYSAAQETQYF.

The chain recombines TRBV20-1 with TRBJ1-1, with D possibly TRBD1 on 5 matching bases. The CDR3 covers 14 residues. In germline, CDR1 is DFQATT, CDR2 SNEGSKA (reference sequence). The germline V and J ends were trimmed by 0 bases and 11 bases, with 19 bases remaining between them. The CDR3 loop is CSARDVRTNPGAFF. The CDR3 nucleotides read TGCAGTGCTAGAGATGTTCGGACAAACCCGGGGGCTTTCTTT.

This clonotype has more than one count but fewer than ten. This chain uses TRBV4-1 with TRBJ2-1; 7 nucleotides line up with TRBD2. The CDR3 covers 16 residues. Trimming took 1 base from V and 3 from J; bases not matched to a gene: 6. Germline values: CDR1 MGHRA, CDR2 YSYEKL. For the CDR3, the DNA is TGCGCCAGCAGCCAAGTTTTGGGGACTAACTACAATGAGCAGTTCTTC. It specifies CASSQVLGTNYNEQFF.

This clonotype was seen a handful of times. The chain has TRBV19 and TRBJ1-1; TRBD1 might be the D (6 bases). CDR3 size: 13 residues. Trimming left V 7 bases short and J 3 bases short, with 12 bases between. In germline, CDR1 is LNHDA, CDR2 SQIVND (reference sequence). The CDR3 bases are TGTGCCAGTAAGGGGGGCGCCGACACTGAAGCTTTCTTT. Its translation: CASKGGADTEAFF.

The rearrangement joins TRBV7-9 to TRBJ1-1; D is undetermined. The CDR3 has 11 amino acids. Germline V gene lookup returns CDR1 SEHNR and CDR2 FQNEAQ (reference sequence). V was clipped by 4 bases and J by 7 bases, with 7 bases between them. The CDR3: CASSSGYEAFF. The CDR3 nucleotides are TGTGCCAGCAGCTCTGGATATGAAGCTTTCTTT.

The rearrangement links TRBV7-2 to TRBJ2-2, with TRBD2 as a possible D gene (6 bases). Germline CDR1 and CDR2: SGHTA and FQGNSA. This CDR3 contains 16 residues. The V end was cut by 5 bases, the J end by 1 base, with 14 bases between. CDR3 in DNA: TGTGCCAGCAGCCACCTCCGGGGGAGGAACACCGGGGAGCTGTTTTTT. It translates to CASSHLRGRNTGELFF.

In this sample, this clonotype turned up many times. A junction end diverges from the germline sequence, so it may reflect a read error. The chain carries TRBV4-1 and TRBJ1-1; TRBD1 matches at 7 bases. Germline V CDR1 and CDR2: MGHRA, YSYEKL. The CDR3 has 13 residues. The CDR3, as DNA: TGTGCCAGCAGCCAGGGGGTGAACACTGAAGCTTTCTTT. This codes for CASSQGVNTEAFF.

V usage is TRBV7-2 and J usage is TRBJ2-7; 8 nucleotides agree with TRBD2. The length of the CDR3 is 14 residues. Germline V gene lookup returns CDR1 SGHTA and CDR2 FQGNSA. V shed 4 bases and J 2 bases; nucleotides not matched to a gene: 4. The CDR3, as DNA: TGTGCCAGCAGCTACACGGGAGGGGCCTACGAGCAGTACTTC. This gives the protein CASSYTGGAYEQYF.

The rearrangement links TRBV6-5 to TRBJ1-1, with a tentative D call TRBD1 (5 bases). The germline CDR1 and CDR2 sequences are MNHEY and SVGAGI. Trimming took off 5 bases at V and 5 bases at J, with 18 bases between the two ends. The CDR3 is 15 amino acids. CDR3 amino acids: CASSPEGWGETEAFF. DNA for the CDR3: TGTGCCAGCAGTCCCGAGGGGTGGGGGGAGACTGAAGCTTTCTTT.

This clonotype was counted many times. The V gene is TRBV7-2, the J gene TRBJ2-1; unclear D gene. Trimming stripped 7 bases from V and 2 bases from J, with 15 bases between. This CDR3 comprises 15 residues. Germline CDR1 and CDR2: SGHTA and FQGNSA. The DNA of the CDR3 is TGTGCCAGCATGTCTACGGGTAACCCCTACAATGAGCAGTTCTTC. It translates to CASMSTGNPYNEQFF. The full variable domain, completed using reference TRBV7-2 and TRBJ2-1, is GAGVSQSPSNKVTEKGKDVELRCDPISGHTALYWYRQSLGQGLEFLIYFQGNSAPDKSGLPSDRFSAERTGGSVSTLTIQRTQQEDSAVYLCASMSTGNPYNEQFFGPGTRLTVL.

Only one count was recorded for this clonotype. V and J are TRBV5-6 and TRBJ2-7, with TRBD1 identical over 7 bases. The junction had 3 bases not matched to a gene; V was cut back by 4 bases and J by 2 bases. This CDR3 is built from 13 residues. Germline CDR1 and CDR2: SGHDT and YYEEEE. The CDR3: CASSRQGAYEQYF. For the CDR3, the DNA is TGTGCCAGCAGCCGCCAGGGGGCCTACGAGCAGTACTTC.

V gene TRBV7-9 combines with J gene TRBJ2-1, with D hard to call. This CDR3 region has 16 residues. Per germline, CDR1 SEHNR and CDR2 FQNEAQ (reference sequence). With 1 base removed from V and 8 bases from J, the gap between germline ends came to 18 bases. The CDR3 nucleotides read TGTGCCAGCAGCTTAGGGTACAGTGTGAGATCTGATGAGCAGTTCTTC. This gives the protein CASSLGYSVRSDEQFF.

This clonotype was seen a few times. The chain carries TRBV4-1 and TRBJ2-5; no clear D. The length of the CDR3 is 13 residues. From germline, CDR1 is MGHRA and CDR2 YSYEKL. V lost 8 bases and J lost 1, with 11 bases in between. CDR3: CASSGRSQETQYF. The CDR3 nucleotides read TGCGCCAGCTCGGGCCGGAGCCAAGAGACCCAGTACTTC.

The V and J genes are TRBV7-8 and TRBJ2-3, with 7 bases that match TRBD2. This CDR3 has 15 residues. Per germline, CDR1 SGHVS and CDR2 FQNEAQ. The J segment lost 1 base and the V segment lost 6 bases, leaving 7 bases of the junction unmatched. The CDR3 DNA sequence: TGTGCCAGCAGACCGGGGCTAGCGGGCACAGATACGCAGTATTTT. Translation gives CASRPGLAGTDTQYF. The full variable domain, with the rest looked up from reference TRBV7-8 and TRBJ2-3, is GAGVSQSPRYKVAKRGQDVALRCDPISGHVSLFWYQQALGQGPEFLTYFQNEAQLDKSGLPSDRFFAERPEGSVSTLKIQRTQQEDSAVYLCASRPGLAGTDTQYFGPGTRLTVL.

The table lists this clonotype with a count of one. The genes are TRBV4-1 and TRBJ2-3, with D maybe TRBD2 (5 bases). The V end lost 1 base, the J end lost 0 bases, and 8 bases lay between the germline ends. This CDR3 region has 15 residues. CDR1 MGHRA and CDR2 YSYEKL come from the germline V gene. The CDR3 coding sequence is TGCGCCAGCAGCCAAGGAAGCGGAAGCACAGATACGCAGTATTTT. Translated: CASSQGSGSTDTQYF.

The chain combines TRBV4-3 with TRBJ1-2; TRBD1 aligns across 11 bases. Germline V gene data show CDR1 as LGHNA and CDR2 as YSLEER. The CDR3 spans 16 residues. The trim removed 0 bases at V and 6 bases at J, leaving 6 bases unmatched. CDR3 residues: CASSQDPGQGADGYTF. The CDR3 DNA follows: TGCGCCAGCAGCCAAGATCCAGGACAGGGGGCCGATGGCTACACCTTC.

The chain recombines TRBV29-1 with TRBJ2-3; no clear D gene. Trimming shortened V by 5 bases and J by 5 bases, and 5 bases separated the two germline ends. The V gene's germline CDR1 is SQVTM and CDR2 ANQGSEA. The CDR3 runs 10 residues. The CDR3, as DNA: TGCAGCGTTTTACAAGATACGCAGTATTTT. It yields the protein CSVLQDTQYF.

The chain employs TRBV4-1 and TRBJ2-1; D is uncertain. Germline V gene sequence: CDR1 MGHRA, CDR2 YSYEKL. V was pared by 1 base and J by 16 bases, with 11 bases between. The CDR3 length is 11 residues. The CDR3 sequence: CASSQGSIKFF. DNA for the CDR3: TGCGCCAGCAGCCAAGGGTCTATTAAATTCTTC.

This clonotype was counted ten times or more. This chain joins TRBV7-6 and TRBJ2-1; 10 bases align to TRBD2. Germline V CDR1 and CDR2: SGHVS, FNYEAQ. The CDR3 consists of 16 residues. With V trimmed by 5 bases and J by 4 bases, 8 bases remained unmatched. CDR3 sequence (DNA): TGTGCCAGCAGCCACAGGGCTAGCGGGAGTTACAATGAGCAGTTCTTC. It encodes CASSHRASGSYNEQFF. Looking up the rest from reference TRBV7-6 and TRBJ2-1 gives the full variable domain: GAGVSQSPRYKVTKRGQDVALRCDPISGHVSLYWYRQALGQGPEFLTYFNYEAQQDKSGLPNDRFSAERPEGSISTLTIQRTEQRDSAMYRCASSHRASGSYNEQFFGPGTRLTVL.

This clonotype was counted only a few times. V and J are TRBV5-1 and TRBJ2-1; 11 bases match TRBD2. Germline CDR1 SGHRS, CDR2 YFSETQ. The CDR3 runs to 17 residues. J lost 2 bases, V lost 7 bases, and 11 bases had no gene match. The CDR3 sequence: CASHRDSGLAAYNEQFF. The CDR3, as DNA: TGCGCCAGCCACCGGGACTCGGGACTAGCGGCCTACAATGAGCAGTTCTTC. Full variable domain (rest looked up from reference TRBV5-1 and TRBJ2-1): KAGVTQTPRYLIKTRGQQVTLSCSPISGHRSVSWYQQTPGQGLQFLFEYFSETQRNKGNFPGRFSGRQFSNSRSEMNVSTLELGDSALYLCASHRDSGLAAYNEQFFGPGTRLTVL.